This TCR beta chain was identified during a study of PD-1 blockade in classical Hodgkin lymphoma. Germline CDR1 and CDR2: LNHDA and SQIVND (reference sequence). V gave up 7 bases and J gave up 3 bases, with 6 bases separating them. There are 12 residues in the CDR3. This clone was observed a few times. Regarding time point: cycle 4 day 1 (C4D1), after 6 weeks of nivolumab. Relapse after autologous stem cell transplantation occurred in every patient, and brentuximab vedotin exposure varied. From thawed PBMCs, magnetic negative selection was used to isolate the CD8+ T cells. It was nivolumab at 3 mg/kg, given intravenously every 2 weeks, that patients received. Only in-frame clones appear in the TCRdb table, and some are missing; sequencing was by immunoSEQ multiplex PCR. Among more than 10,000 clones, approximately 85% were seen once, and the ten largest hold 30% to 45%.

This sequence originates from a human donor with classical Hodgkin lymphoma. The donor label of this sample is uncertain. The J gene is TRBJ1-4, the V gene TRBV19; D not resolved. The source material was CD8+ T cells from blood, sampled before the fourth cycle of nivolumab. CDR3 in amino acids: CASTASNEKLFF. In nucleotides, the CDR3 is TGTGCCAGTACAGCTTCTAATGAAAAACTGTTTTTT.